These T cell receptor beta chains were read from a single sample in a study of blood T cell repertoires in COVID-19. Here immunoSEQ multiplex PCR was the method, and the copy in TCRdb shows in-frame clones only, minus some. The table records tens of thousands of clones, more than 70% of them present only once. Sequences were obtained from peripheral blood. The source of these receptors is a woman at least 80 years old with active or convalescent COVID-19. CDR3s include the opening cysteine and the closing phenylalanine or tryptophan. D genes are given only for firm matches. Clone size appears in some rows only: once, few, many, or a class for an expanded clone.

>-|TRBJ2-1|TRBV6-1|TRBD2
CASSSRTSGTNEQFF
TGTGCCAGCAGTTCACGGACTAGCGGGACTAATGAGCAGTTCTTC
>-|TRBJ2-1|TRBV19|-
CASSISPYSYNEQFF
TGTGCCAGTAGTATAAGCCCCTACTCCTACAATGAGCAGTTCTTC
>-|TRBJ2-7|TRBV6-5|TRBD2
CASSGAGERYEQYF
TGTGCCAGCAGCGGAGCGGGAGAGAGGTACGAGCAGTACTTC
>-|TRBJ1-2|TRBV28|-
CASSPGDSFNYGYTF
TGTGCCAGCAGTCCCGGTGACAGCTTTAACTATGGCTACACCTTC
>-|TRBJ1-1|TRBV29-1|-
CSVRGIGTEAFF
TGCAGCGTCCGGGGGATAGGGACTGAAGCTTTCTTT
>-|TRBJ1-3|TRBV18|TRBD1
CASSPGTVSGNTIYF
TGTGCCAGCTCACCCGGGACAGTCTCTGGAAACACCATATATTTT
>few|TRBJ1-4|TRBV18|TRBD1
CASSLGTGRIEKLFF
TGTGCCAGCTCGCTTGGGACAGGGCGTATTGAAAAACTGTTTTTT
>-|TRBJ2-3|TRBV11-1|TRBD1
CASSDGTAPSTDTQYF
TGTGCCAGCAGCGATGGGACAGCACCTAGCACAGATACGCAGTATTTT
>-|TRBJ1-1|TRBV30|TRBD1
CAWSVLRTGGLTEAFF
TGTGCCTGGAGTGTACTTAGGACAGGGGGCCTCACTGAAGCTTTCTTT
>-|TRBJ1-2|TRBV4-1|TRBD1
CASSQDSAGQLYYGYTF
TGCGCCAGCAGCCAAGACAGCGCGGGACAGCTTTACTATGGCTACACCTTC
>-|TRBJ1-6|TRBV19|-
CASSWGLASSYNSPLHF
TGTGCCAGTAGTTGGGGACTTGCGAGCTCCTATAATTCACCCCTCCACTTT
>-|TRBJ1-2|TRBV6-5|TRBD1
CASRDRGSYDGYTF
TGTGCCAGCCGGGACAGGGGATCGTACGATGGCTACACCTTC
>-|TRBJ2-6|TRBV27|-
CASSSDSSGANVLTF
TGTGCCAGCAGTTCGGACAGCTCTGGGGCCAACGTCCTGACTTTC
>-|TRBJ1-4|TRBV19|-
CATSRGGKLFF
TGTGCCACCTCTAGGGGGGGAAAACTGTTTTTT
>-|TRBJ2-3|TRBV11-3|TRBD1
CASSLQTGTTDTQYF
TGTGCCAGCAGCTTACAGACAGGGACGACAGATACGCAGTATTTT
>-|TRBJ2-7|TRBV19|-
CASSKGGAITSYEQYF
TGTGCCAGTAGTAAAGGGGGAGCTATTACCTCCTACGAGCAGTACTTC
>-|TRBJ2-3|TRBV2|-
CASGQGSTDTQYF
TGTGCCAGCGGGCAGGGTAGCACAGATACGCAGTATTTT
>-|TRBJ2-7|TRBV12-3/TRBV12-4|-
CASSFSVEQYF
TGTGCCAGCAGTTTTTCAGTAGAGCAGTACTTC
>-|TRBJ2-5|TRBV6-5|-
CASTQIQETQYF
TGTGCCAGCACCCAGATCCAAGAGACCCAGTACTTC
>-|TRBJ2-5|TRBV27|TRBD2
CASSPRRRRTSGSGGETQYF
TGTGCCAGCAGTCCGCGAAGGCGTCGGACTAGCGGGAGTGGTGGGGAGACCCAGTACTTC
>-|TRBJ1-1|TRBV9|-
CASSATAGVGTEAFF
TGTGCCAGCAGCGCGACGGCAGGGGTGGGGACTGAAGCTTTCTTT
>-|TRBJ1-4|TRBV28|TRBD1
CASSGIHQGGGEKLFF
TGTGCCAGCAGTGGGATACATCAGGGGGGTGGTGAAAAACTGTTTTTT
>-|TRBJ2-3|TRBV4-3|TRBD2
CASSQERPGLAGTDTQYF
TGCGCCAGCAGCCAAGAACGACCTGGGCTAGCGGGCACAGATACGCAGTATTTT
>-|TRBJ1-6|TRBV27|-
CASSLGRAGSAPLHF
TGTGCCAGCAGTTTAGGGAGGGCAGGCTCGGCACCCCTCCACTTT
>few|TRBJ1-2|TRBV28|-
CASSLEERTNYGYTF
TGTGCCAGCAGTTTAGAGGAGAGAACTAACTATGGCTACACCTTC
>-|TRBJ1-4|TRBV30|-
CAWSSGTFSGEKLFF
TGTGCCTGGAGTTCCGGGACTTTTAGCGGGGAAAAACTGTTTTTT
>-|TRBJ1-2|TRBV4-3|-
CASSQRQDYGYTF
TGCGCCAGCAGCCAAAGACAGGACTATGGCTACACCTTC
>-|TRBJ2-7|TRBV27|-
CASSLSWQGYYEQYF
TGTGCCAGCAGTTTATCGTGGCAGGGTTACTACGAGCAGTACTTC
>once|TRBJ2-3|TRBV11-2|TRBD2
CASSQPVLAGGGTDTQYF
TGTGCCAGCAGTCAACCGGTTCTAGCGGGAGGTGGTACAGATACGCAGTATTTT
>-|TRBJ2-1|TRBV7-9|TRBD1
CASSATGQSPNEQFF
TGTGCCAGCAGCGCAACGGGACAGTCTCCCAATGAGCAGTTCTTC
>-|TRBJ1-2|TRBV7-2|-
CASSLSSRQPNYGYTF
TGTGCCAGCAGCTTAAGTTCTCGACAGCCTAACTATGGCTACACCTTC
>-|TRBJ1-4|TRBV27|TRBD1
CASSDRQGEKLFF
TGTGCCAGCAGCGATCGACAGGGCGAAAAACTGTTTTTT
>-|TRBJ1-2|TRBV6-5|TRBD1
CASSYRDRGGYTF
TGTGCCAGCAGTTACCGGGACAGGGGTGGCTACACCTTC
>-|TRBJ2-1|TRBV15|TRBD2
CATSTGLAGLSEQFF
TGTGCCACCAGCACAGGACTAGCGGGTCTCAGTGAGCAGTTCTTC
>-|TRBJ2-7|TRBV7-2|-
CASSARHFGSYEQYF
TGTGCCAGCAGCGCAAGACACTTCGGCTCCTACGAGCAGTACTTC
>once|TRBJ1-6|TRBV4-1|-
CASSQDGGSRLSNSPLHF
TGCGCCAGCAGCCAAGATGGAGGCAGCCGCCTATCGAATTCACCCCTCCACTTT
>-|TRBJ2-1|TRBV9|TRBD1
CASSPIPGQGGTYNEQFF
TGTGCCAGCAGCCCTATCCCGGGACAGGGGGGTACCTACAATGAGCAGTTCTTC
>-|TRBJ1-5|TRBV19|TRBD1
CASSPGQGQPQHF
TGTGCCAGTAGCCCTGGACAGGGACAGCCCCAGCATTTT
>once|TRBJ2-7|TRBV6-5|-
CASRPTGGSSYEQYF
TGTGCCAGCAGGCCTACTGGGGGGAGTAGCTACGAGCAGTACTTC